The sequence of this TCR beta chain was determined in a study of Ad26.COV2.S vaccination and SARS-CoV-2 variants. The treatment denotes: some 20 received Ad26.COV2.S at low or high dose, single or two shots; a few received placebo; per-sample allocation not given. Material that was analyzed had been drawn on day 63 after the first vaccine or placebo injection. The germline V gene has CDR1 SGHAT and CDR2 FQNNGV. The CDR3 covers 14 residues. The germline V and J ends were trimmed by 4 bases and 0 bases, with 10 bases remaining between them. Profiling relied on immunoSEQ multiplex PCR, and the TCRdb table lists in-frame clones only, not all of them. The table records 350,000 to 500,000 clones, about 90% of them present only once.

Sequenced material: peripheral blood, taken in a trial of Ad26.COV2.S vaccine versus placebo. This clonotype originated in a person aged 18-65 years who received the Ad26.COV2.S COVID-19 vaccine or a placebo. This chain connects TRBV11-2 to TRBJ2-7; D may correspond to TRBD1 or TRBD2 (5 bases each). The CDR3 here is CASSWGMSSYEQYF. In DNA, the CDR3 is TGTGCCAGCAGCTGGGGGATGAGCTCCTACGAGCAGTACTTC.